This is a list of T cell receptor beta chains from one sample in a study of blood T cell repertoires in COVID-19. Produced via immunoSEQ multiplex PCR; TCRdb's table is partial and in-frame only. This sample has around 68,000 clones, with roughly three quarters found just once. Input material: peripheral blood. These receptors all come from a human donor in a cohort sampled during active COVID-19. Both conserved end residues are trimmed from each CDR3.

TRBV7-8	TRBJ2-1	ASSLYRLAGVGKYNEQF
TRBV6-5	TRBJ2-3	ASSSGGPAINTQY
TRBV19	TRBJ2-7	ASSIGSPSEQY
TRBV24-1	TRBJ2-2	ATSDYSGQGNTGELF
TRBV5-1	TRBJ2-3	ASSKGLAGGPDTQY
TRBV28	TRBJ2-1	ASTRQGRNEQF
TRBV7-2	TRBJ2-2	ASSSGNTGELF
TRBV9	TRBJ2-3	ASSGTSSADTQY
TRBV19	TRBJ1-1	ASMGTGEGNTEAF
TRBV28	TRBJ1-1	ASRGQGDTEAF
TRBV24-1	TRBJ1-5	ATSDNAGQPQH
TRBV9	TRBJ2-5	ASSVGWGSQETQY
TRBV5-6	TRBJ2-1	ASSFGKGAYNEQF
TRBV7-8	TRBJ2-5	ASSWEGLGGPETQY
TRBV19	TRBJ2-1	ASGTSGINEQF
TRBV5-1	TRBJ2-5	ASSPGLAQAQY
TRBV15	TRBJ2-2	ATSSRDRVGDTGELF
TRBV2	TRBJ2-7	ASSEWGTEAYEQY
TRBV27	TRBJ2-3	ASSSWTSGRPGADTQY
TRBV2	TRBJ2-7	AAWERQGAYEQY
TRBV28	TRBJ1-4	ASNGPSLTGVEKLF
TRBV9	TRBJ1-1	ASSLGAGNTEAF
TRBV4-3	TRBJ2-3	ASSPRTLTSSTDTQY
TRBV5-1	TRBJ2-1	ASSLSGDYLNEQF
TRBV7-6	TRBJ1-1	ASSLVEGENTEAF
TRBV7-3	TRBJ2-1	ASSLKASGMVEQF
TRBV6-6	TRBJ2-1	ASRPPTSGLENEQF
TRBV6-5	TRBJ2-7	ASSSSGTDPTEQY
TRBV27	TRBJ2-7	ASSSLAGPTYEQY